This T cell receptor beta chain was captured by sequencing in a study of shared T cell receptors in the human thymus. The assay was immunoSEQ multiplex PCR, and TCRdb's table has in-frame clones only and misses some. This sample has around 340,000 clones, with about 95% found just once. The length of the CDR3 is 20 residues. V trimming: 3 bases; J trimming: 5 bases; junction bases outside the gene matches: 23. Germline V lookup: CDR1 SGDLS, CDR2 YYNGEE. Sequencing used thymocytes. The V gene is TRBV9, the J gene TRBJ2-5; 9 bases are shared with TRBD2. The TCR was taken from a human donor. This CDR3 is CASSAPVLAGGPWIGETQYF. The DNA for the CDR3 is TGTGCCAGCAGCGCACCCGTCCTGGCGGGAGGGCCCTGGATAGGGGAGACCCAGTACTTC.